This paragraph reports one T cell receptor beta chain. What it recognizes is unknown. This sample was taken from a study of T cell responses to AZD1222 COVID-19 vaccine. Overall study findings and caveats: The reported proportion of spike-specific TCRs targeting unmutated variant regions was nearly half. Vaccine-associated CD4 TCRs spanned spike, dominant at 160-218 and 743-854. Scientists sampled the repertoires only once the peak T cell response had passed.

Produced via immunoSEQ multiplex PCR; TCRdb's table is partial and in-frame only. Of around 96,000 clones listed, roughly 86% are singletons. Trimming cost V 7 bases and J 0 bases, with 10 bases left between them. The CDR3 sequence is 13 residues long. Germline-derived CDR1 and CDR2 are GTSNPN and SVGIG (reference sequence). The sequences come from peripheral blood, collected 28 days after the second AZD1222 dose. The rearrangement joins TRBV30 to TRBJ1-5, with D hard to call. The sequence derives from an adult who received the AZD1222 COVID-19 vaccine. CDR3 DNA: TGTGCCTCCCAAGTGGATAGCAATCAGCCCCAGCATTTT. It specifies CASQVDSNQPQHF.